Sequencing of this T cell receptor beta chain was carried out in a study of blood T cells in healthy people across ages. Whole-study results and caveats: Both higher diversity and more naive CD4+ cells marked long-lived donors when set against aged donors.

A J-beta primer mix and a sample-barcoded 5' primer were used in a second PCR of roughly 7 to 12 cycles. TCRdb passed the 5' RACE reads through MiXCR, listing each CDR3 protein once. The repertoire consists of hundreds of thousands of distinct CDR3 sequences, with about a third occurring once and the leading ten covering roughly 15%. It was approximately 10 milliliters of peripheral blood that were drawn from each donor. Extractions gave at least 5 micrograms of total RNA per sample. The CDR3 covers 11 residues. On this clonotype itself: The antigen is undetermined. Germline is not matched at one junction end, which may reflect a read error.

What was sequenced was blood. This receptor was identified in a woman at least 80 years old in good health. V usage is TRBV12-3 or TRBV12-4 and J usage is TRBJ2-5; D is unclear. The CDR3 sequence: CASSLKETQCF. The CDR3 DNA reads TGTGCCAGCAGTTTGAAAGAGACCCAGTGCTTC.